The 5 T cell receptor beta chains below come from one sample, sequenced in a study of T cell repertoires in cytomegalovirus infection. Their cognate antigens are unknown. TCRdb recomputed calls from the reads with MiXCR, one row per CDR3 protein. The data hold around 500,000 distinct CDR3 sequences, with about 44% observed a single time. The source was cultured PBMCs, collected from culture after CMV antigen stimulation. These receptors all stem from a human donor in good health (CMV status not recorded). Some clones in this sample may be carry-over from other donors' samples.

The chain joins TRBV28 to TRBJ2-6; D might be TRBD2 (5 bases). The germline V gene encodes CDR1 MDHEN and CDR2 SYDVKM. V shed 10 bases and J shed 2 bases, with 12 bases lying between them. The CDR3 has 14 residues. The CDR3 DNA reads TGTGCCACCCACTACGGGGCTGGGGCCAACGTCCTGACTTTC. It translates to CATHYGAGANVLTF. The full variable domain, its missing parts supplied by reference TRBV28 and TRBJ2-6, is DVKVTQSSRYLVKRTGEKVFLECVQDMDHENMFWYRQDPGLGLRLIYFSYDVKMKEKGDIPEGYSVSREKKERFSLILESASTNQTSMYLCATHYGAGANVLTFGAGSRLTVL.

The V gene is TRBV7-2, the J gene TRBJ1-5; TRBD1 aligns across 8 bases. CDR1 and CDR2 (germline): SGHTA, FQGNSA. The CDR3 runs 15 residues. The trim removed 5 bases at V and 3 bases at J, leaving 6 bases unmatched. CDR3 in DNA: TGTGCCAGCAGCCAACAGGGGGGATTCAATCAGCCCCAGCATTTT. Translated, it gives CASSQQGGFNQPQHF.

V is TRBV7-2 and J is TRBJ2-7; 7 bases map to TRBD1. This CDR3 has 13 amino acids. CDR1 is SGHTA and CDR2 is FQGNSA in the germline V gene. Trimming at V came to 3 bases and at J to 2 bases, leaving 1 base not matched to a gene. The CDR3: CASSFTGAYEQYF. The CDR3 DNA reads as TGTGCCAGCAGCTTCACAGGGGCCTACGAGCAGTACTTC.

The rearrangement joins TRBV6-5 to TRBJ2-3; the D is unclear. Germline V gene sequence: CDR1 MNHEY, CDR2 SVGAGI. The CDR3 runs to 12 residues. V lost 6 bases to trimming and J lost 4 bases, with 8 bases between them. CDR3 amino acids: CASSQSSDTQYF. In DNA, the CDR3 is TGTGCCAGCAGCCAATCCTCAGATACGCAGTATTTT.

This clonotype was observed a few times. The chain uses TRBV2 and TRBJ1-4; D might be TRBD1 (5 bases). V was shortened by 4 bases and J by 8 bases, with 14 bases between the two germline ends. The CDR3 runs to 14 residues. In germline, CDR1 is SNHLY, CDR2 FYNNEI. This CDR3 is CASSVLPGREKLFF. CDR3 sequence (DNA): TGTGCCAGCAGTGTTTTACCGGGACGGGAAAAACTGTTTTTT.